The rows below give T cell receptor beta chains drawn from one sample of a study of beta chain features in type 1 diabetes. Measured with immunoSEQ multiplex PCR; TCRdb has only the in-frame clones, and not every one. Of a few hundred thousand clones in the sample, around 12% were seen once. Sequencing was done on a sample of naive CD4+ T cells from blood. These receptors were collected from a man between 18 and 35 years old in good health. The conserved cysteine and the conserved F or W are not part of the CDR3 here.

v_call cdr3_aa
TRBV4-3 ASSQDPGQGFSYEQY
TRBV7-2 ASSRTGTSGRDEQF
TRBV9 ASSGTSGRTDTQY
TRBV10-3 ATNREPNEKLF
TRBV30 AWSAGFTYEQY
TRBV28 ATRGHYGYT
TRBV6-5 ASSSRGGPGELF
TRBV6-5 ASSYSLAGSYEQY
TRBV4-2 ASSQEAAGGGDEQF
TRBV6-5 ASSTGTSGYNEQF
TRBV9 ASSVDPGQNYGYT
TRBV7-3 ASSSGQGIHNEQF
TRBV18 ASTETQRNEQF
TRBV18 ASSSLEGQGLEVEAF
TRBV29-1 STGQGVTSGSHTQY
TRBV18 ASSPSQSGGSEQY
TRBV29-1 SVRDSDETQY
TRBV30 AWSVSGNEQY
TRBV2 ASSEERDGIQY
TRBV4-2 ASSQVLGRRTDTQY
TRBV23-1 ASGRRGHSYGYT
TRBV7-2 ASSSGLATGELF
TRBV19 ASSTRQGRAGELF
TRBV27 ASKLDRGRPEQY
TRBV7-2 ASTPPGRAFEQY
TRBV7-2 ASSGQGTSTDTQY
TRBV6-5 ASSGDRAGANVLT
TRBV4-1 ASSQVGQVGGYT
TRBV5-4 ASSLGPGLNQPQH
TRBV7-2 ASSLGGTGGYEQY
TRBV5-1 ASSSRLASADTQY
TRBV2 ASSAGMQGDTQY
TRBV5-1 ASSWTGPSYEQY
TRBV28 ASSPGGLGVYSYEQY
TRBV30 AWSSGSGGKNIQY
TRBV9 ASSVDETDPSSGNTIY
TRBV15 ATSSEQGHTQY
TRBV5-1 ASSLALDTGELF
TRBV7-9 ASSPALAGVEQY
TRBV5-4 ASSWSRDRNTEAF
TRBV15 ATSRDLAGGKTDTQY
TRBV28 ASSFFRRASGRWNEQF
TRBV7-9 ASSLDTAYEQY
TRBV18 ASSPGGINYGYT
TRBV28 ASSSDRGNTEAF
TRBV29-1 SVGLAGRYNEQF
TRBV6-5 ASSYSAGGKTQY
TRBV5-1 ASSLEVSGGEDEQF